This T cell receptor beta chain is drawn from a study of OX40 agonist ivuxolimab in advanced cancers. Using immunoSEQ multiplex PCR, the repertoire was profiled, and TCRdb retains in-frame clones only, with some absent. Of tens of thousands of clones in the sample, about 81% were seen once. The germline V and J ends were trimmed by 3 bases and 0 bases, with 9 bases remaining between them. This CDR3 is 15 amino acids long. Germline V gene lookup returns CDR1 SGHAT and CDR2 FQNNGV. The chain has TRBV11-2 and TRBJ2-1; tentatively, D is TRBD2 (5 bases). The input for sequencing was CD4+ or CD8+ T cells sorted from blood, taken in a trial of the OX40 agonist ivuxolimab. The receptor's source is an adult with an advanced solid tumor such as melanoma, head and neck, liver or kidney cancer. CDR3 amino acids: CASSFSASSYNEQFF. The DNA of the CDR3 is TGTGCCAGCAGCTTTAGCGCGAGCTCCTACAATGAGCAGTTCTTC.